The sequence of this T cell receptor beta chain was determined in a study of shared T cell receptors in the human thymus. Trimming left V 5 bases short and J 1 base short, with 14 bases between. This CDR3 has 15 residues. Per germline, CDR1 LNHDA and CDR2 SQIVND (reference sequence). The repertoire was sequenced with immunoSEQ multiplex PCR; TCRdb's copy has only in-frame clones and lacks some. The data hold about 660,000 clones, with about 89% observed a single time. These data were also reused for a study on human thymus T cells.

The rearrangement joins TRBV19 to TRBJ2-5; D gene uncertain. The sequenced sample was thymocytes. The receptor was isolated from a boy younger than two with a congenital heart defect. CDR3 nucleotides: TGTGCCAGTAGTTGTAGCTACCGGCCCCAAGAGACCCAGTACTTC. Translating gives CASSCSYRPQETQYF.